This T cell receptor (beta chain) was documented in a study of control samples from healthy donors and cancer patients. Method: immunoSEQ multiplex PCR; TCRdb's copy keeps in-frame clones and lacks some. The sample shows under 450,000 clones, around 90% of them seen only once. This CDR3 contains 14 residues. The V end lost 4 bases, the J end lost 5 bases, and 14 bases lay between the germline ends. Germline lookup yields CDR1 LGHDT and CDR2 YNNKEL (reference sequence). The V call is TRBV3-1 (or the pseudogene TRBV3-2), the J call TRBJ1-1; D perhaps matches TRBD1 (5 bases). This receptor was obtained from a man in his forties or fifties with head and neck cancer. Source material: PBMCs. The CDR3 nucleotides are TGTGCCAGCAGCCCACGAACTGAGGGGACTGAAGCTTTCTTT. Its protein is CASSPRTEGTEAFF.